Shown below are 18 T cell receptor beta chains from a single sample sequenced in a study of chemoradiotherapy in HPV16-positive cancers. The data were produced by immunoSEQ multiplex PCR, yet TCRdb's version contains in-frame clones alone and is incomplete. The sample lists 40,000 to 65,000 clones; 90% were seen once. The input for sequencing was blood, taken from a patient who underwent chemoradiotherapy. The source of these receptors is a human donor with HPV-associated anogenital cancer.

The chain is built from TRBV7-2 and TRBJ1-1; TRBD1 is a possible D gene (6 bases). V lost 5 bases to trimming and J lost 1 base, with 11 bases between them. This CDR3 comprises 14 residues. CDR1 is SGHTA, CDR2 FQGNSA, per germline. CDR3: CASSLGHANTEAFF. The CDR3 bases are TGTGCCAGCAGCCTGGGACATGCGAACACTGAAGCTTTCTTT.

The chain is built from TRBV7-2 and TRBJ1-2; 8 bases line up with TRBD1. Looked up from germline, CDR1 is SGHTA and CDR2 is FQGNSA. V lost 4 bases and J lost 3; bases outside the gene matches: 4. The CDR3 is 14 amino acids. CDR3 amino acids: CASSSRGRDYGYTF. The CDR3 nucleotides are TGTGCCAGCAGCTCCAGGGGGCGAGACTATGGCTACACCTTC. Looking up the rest from reference TRBV7-2 and TRBJ1-2 gives the full variable domain: GAGVSQSPSNKVTEKGKDVELRCDPISGHTALYWYRQSLGQGLEFLIYFQGNSAPDKSGLPSDRFSAERTGGSVSTLTIQRTQQEDSAVYLCASSSRGRDYGYTFGSGTRLTVV.

By frequency in the sample, this clone is medium-sized. The rearrangement joins TRBV6-6 to TRBJ1-5; 9 bases are a match to TRBD1. This CDR3 contains 15 residues. Per the germline V gene, CDR1 is MNHNY and CDR2 is SVGAGI (reference sequence). V trimming: 6 bases; J trimming: 6 bases; junction bases outside the gene matches: 9. This CDR3 reads CASRSPGQGIQPQHF. The CDR3 bases are TGTGCCAGCAGGTCCCCGGGACAGGGCATTCAGCCCCAGCATTTT.

This chain joins TRBV5-8 and TRBJ1-4; TRBD1 matches 8 bases. The CDR3 consists of 15 residues. Per the germline V gene, CDR1 is SGHTS and CDR2 is YDEGEE. V dropped 4 bases and J dropped 7; count of bases not matched to a gene: 9. CDR3 in DNA: TGTGCCAGCAGCCCCCAGGGGGCTTTCGGTGAAAAACTGTTTTTT. Translating it yields CASSPQGAFGEKLFF.

The CDR3 spells CASSQGLGAAQYF. CDR3 bases: TGTGCCAGCAGTCAGGGACTCGGGGCGGCCCAGTACTTC. This chain connects TRBV2 to TRBJ2-5, with D possibly TRBD2 on 6 matching bases. Germline loops: CDR1 SNHLY, CDR2 FYNNEI. The V gene lost 5 bases and the J gene lost 9 bases, with 16 bases spanning the gap. There are 13 residues in the CDR3.

The chain recombines TRBV4-3 with TRBJ2-1; D may be TRBD2 (6 bases). The germline V gene has CDR1 LGHNA and CDR2 YSLEER. This CDR3 has 17 amino acids. V was shortened by 4 bases and J by 8 bases, with 24 bases between the two germline ends. CDR3 protein: CASSRMPPSVRIDEQFF. In DNA, the CDR3 is TGCGCCAGCAGCCGGATGCCTCCTAGCGTCAGGATCGATGAGCAGTTCTTC.

This rearrangement joins TRBV14 to TRBJ2-7; 16 bases match TRBD2. The V gene's germline CDR1 is SGHDN and CDR2 FVKESK. CDR3 length equals 23 residues. The V segment lost 6 bases and the J segment 4 bases; nucleotides outside the gene matches: 27. The CDR3 sequence: CASRSQYWGRCGTSGRARYEQYF. The CDR3 nucleotides are TGTGCCAGCAGGAGTCAGTATTGGGGACGATGCGGGACTAGCGGGAGGGCCAGGTACGAGCAGTACTTC.

The V call is TRBV7-2, the J call TRBJ2-7, with 12 bases identical to TRBD2. The V gene's germline CDR1 is SGHTA and CDR2 FQGNSA. With 3 bases clipped from V and 4 bases from J, the junction kept 7 bases outside the gene matches. CDR3 size: 16 residues. The CDR3 bases are TGTGCCAGCAGCTTTCGGACTAGCGGGGATGGGTACGAGCAGTACTTC. This translates into CASSFRTSGDGYEQYF.

V is TRBV6-5 and J is TRBJ2-5; 7 bases agree with TRBD2. CDR1 MNHEY and CDR2 SVGAGI come from the germline V gene. The trim removed 6 bases at V and 6 bases at J, leaving 7 bases unmatched. The CDR3 covers 13 residues. Here the CDR3 reads CASRGTSEQTQYF. CDR3 sequence (DNA): TGTGCCAGCAGGGGTACTAGCGAACAGACCCAGTACTTC.

This clone showed up just a few times. V usage is TRBV5-5 and J usage is TRBJ1-3; 9 bases are a match to TRBD1. The CDR3 extends over 16 amino acids. From germline, CDR1 is SGHKS and CDR2 YYEKEE (reference sequence). The V gene end was trimmed by 0 bases and the J gene end by 4 bases; junction bases not matched to a gene: 5. The CDR3 sequence: CASSLGRQGEGNTIYF. CDR3 DNA sequence: TGTGCCAGCAGCTTGGGGCGACAGGGGGAAGGAAACACCATATATTTT.

This chain uses TRBV5-4 with TRBJ2-1, with D perhaps TRBD1 (7 bases). Germline loops: CDR1 SGHNT, CDR2 YYREEE (reference sequence). Trimming cost V 1 base and J 9 bases, with 11 bases left between them. The CDR3 extends over 13 amino acids. The CDR3 loop reads CASSLQGGTEQFF. As DNA, the CDR3 is TGTGCCAGCAGCTTGCAGGGGGGTACTGAGCAGTTCTTC.

The V and J genes are TRBV4-1 and TRBJ1-2; D is unresolved. The CDR3 consists of 13 residues. Germline V gives CDR1 MGHRA, CDR2 YSYEKL. V lost 3 bases and J 3 bases, leaving 8 bases between the germline ends. CDR3 in DNA: TGCGCCAGCAGCCAGATAGGTCACTATGGCTACACCTTC. Amino acid sequence: CASSQIGHYGYTF.

The V gene is TRBV6-5, the J gene TRBJ1-6; D gene ambiguous. The length of the CDR3 is 13 residues. V was cut by 6 bases and J by 10 bases, with 13 bases left in between. Germline-derived CDR1 and CDR2 are MNHEY and SVGAGI. For the CDR3, the DNA is TGTGCCAGCAGGCAGACATCCGGATCACCCCTCCACTTT. Its translation is CASRQTSGSPLHF.

The chain recombines TRBV7-2 with TRBJ2-5; the match to TRBD1 covers 11 bases. CDR1 is SGHTA and CDR2 is FQGNSA in the germline V gene. The CDR3 is 14 amino acids. The trim removed 5 bases at V and 4 bases at J, leaving 3 bases unmatched. CDR3 sequence reads: CASSVDRGRETQYF. In DNA, the CDR3 is TGTGCCAGCAGCGTGGACAGGGGGCGAGAGACCCAGTACTTC.

The V and J genes are TRBV5-4 and TRBJ2-1, with D unclear. The CDR3 length is 15 residues. Germline CDR1 reads SGHNT; CDR2 reads YYREEE (reference sequence). V was clipped by 0 bases and J by 1 base, with 8 bases between them. The CDR3 bases are TGTGCCAGCAGCTTGGAGGTGGAATCCTACAATGAGCAGTTCTTC. Translated: CASSLEVESYNEQFF.

This clone was seen only once. The rearrangement links TRBV27 to TRBJ2-7, with 10 bases that match TRBD2. The CDR3 is made up of 14 amino acids. Germline CDR1 reads MNHEY; CDR2 reads SMNVEV (reference sequence). V shed 2 bases, J shed 7 bases, and the junction held 5 bases outside the gene matches. The CDR3 nucleotides read TGTGCCAGCAGTTTAAGCGGGAGGGCGAGTGAGCAGTACTTC. This encodes CASSLSGRASEQYF.

The chain links TRBV27 to TRBJ2-2; D is possibly TRBD2 (5 bases). Trimming took 2 bases from V and 4 from J, leaving 11 bases between them. The germline CDR1 and CDR2 sequences are MNHEY and SMNVEV (reference sequence). This CDR3 has 15 residues. The CDR3 loop is CASSLQAAATGELFF. The CDR3, as DNA: TGTGCCAGCAGTTTACAGGCAGCGGCCACCGGGGAGCTGTTTTTT.

This chain connects TRBV2 to TRBJ2-7; D remains ambiguous. Germline-derived CDR1 and CDR2 are SNHLY and FYNNEI. The V end was cut by 4 bases, the J end by 7 bases, with 5 bases between. The CDR3 has 10 amino acids. The CDR3 coding sequence is TGTGCCAGCAGTGTTGGGGAGCAGTACTTC. As protein: CASSVGEQYF.